Listed below are T cell receptor beta chains from one sample, sequenced in a study of blood T cells in healthy people across ages. A single record per CDR3 protein comes from TCRdb applying MiXCR to the 5' RACE reads. This table holds some 670,000 distinct CDR3 sequences, roughly half found once. Sequencing was carried out using blood. Receptor source: a woman aged 80 or over in good health. The CDR3 runs from the conserved cysteine through the conserved F or W. The D gene is left open where the match is weak. A clone size is listed for some rows: how often the clone was seen (once, few, many), or a class if it is expanded.

V gene,D gene,clone size,J gene,CDR3 DNA,CDR3 protein
TRBV12-3/TRBV12-4,-,many,TRBJ1-1,TGTGCCAGCAGTTTGTTGGGAATGAACACTGAAGCTTTCTTT,CASSLLGMNTEAFF
TRBV5-1,TRBD1,-,TRBJ2-2,TGCGCCAGCAGCTTGGAACAGGGGGCCGGGGAGCTGTTTTTT,CASSLEQGAGELFF
TRBV7-6,TRBD1,-,TRBJ2-3,TGTGCCAGCAGCCCCGGGACAGGGAAGTCGAATACGCAGTATTTT,CASSPGTGKSNTQYF
TRBV6-5,-,many,TRBJ2-6,TGTGCCAGCAGCCGGACCGCGAGCTCTGGGGCCAACGTCCTGACTTTC,CASSRTASSGANVLTF
TRBV12-3/TRBV12-4,-,few,TRBJ2-6,TGTGCCAGCAGTTTAGAGGTAACTGGGGCCAACGTCCTGACTTTC,CASSLEVTGANVLTF
TRBV29-1,-,few,TRBJ1-1,TGCAGCGTAACACAGAACACTGAAGCTTTCTTT,CSVTQNTEAFF
TRBV12-3/TRBV12-4,-,once,TRBJ2-7,TGTGCCAGCAGTGGCAGCGACCGCCCCTACAATGAGCAGTACTTC,CASSGSDRPYNEQYF
TRBV3-1,TRBD1,many,TRBJ2-7,TGTGCCAGCAGCCAATCGGACAGGGTACGTTACGAGCAGTACTTC,CASSQSDRVRYEQYF
TRBV4-1,-,-,TRBJ2-1,TGCGCCAGCAGCCAACAGCCTAGCAGCTCCTACAATGAGCAGTTCTTC,CASSQQPSSSYNEQFF
TRBV29-1,-,-,TRBJ2-1,TGCAGCGCCAGAGACGGATCGCGGGATGAGCAGTTCTTC,CSARDGSRDEQFF
TRBV3-1,TRBD2,many,TRBJ2-3,TGTGCCAGCAGCCCGATACTAGCGGACCCCACAGATACGCAGTATTTT,CASSPILADPTDTQYF
TRBV4-1,-,-,TRBJ2-5,TGCGCCAGCAGCCAAAACAGGGACGTTCAAGAGACCCAGTACTTC,CASSQNRDVQETQYF
TRBV28,-,-,TRBJ1-1,TGTGCCAGCAGTTTAAACAGGAAGAACACTGAAGCTTTCTTT,CASSLNRKNTEAFF
TRBV25-1,TRBD1,-,TRBJ1-6,TGTGCCAGCAGTGAACAAGGACAGGGAACTTCACCCCTCCACTTT,CASSEQGQGTSPLHF
TRBV9,-,-,TRBJ1-4,TGTGCCAGCAGCGTAGCTGATGGGACCTATAATGAAAAACTGTTTTTT,CASSVADGTYNEKLFF
TRBV9,TRBD1,-,TRBJ2-4,TGTGCCAGCAGCGTCGGGGACAGGGGGGCCAAAAACATTCAGTACTTC,CASSVGDRGAKNIQYF
TRBV10-3,TRBD1,-,TRBJ2-3,TGTGCCATCAGCCGACAGGGGTTCACAGATACGCAGTATTTT,CAISRQGFTDTQYF
TRBV6-5,-,many,TRBJ2-3,TGTGCCAGCAGTCCCCGAGGACACTTCACAGATACGCAGTATTTT,CASSPRGHFTDTQYF
TRBV7-2,-,-,TRBJ2-5,TGTGCCAGCAGCCCAAGGGGGGGTTTTGAGACCCAGTACTTC,CASSPRGGFETQYF
TRBV7-9,-,-,TRBJ2-7,TGTGCCAGCAGCTTAGTGGAAAAACGGGGATACGAGCAGTACTTC,CASSLVEKRGYEQYF
TRBV29-1,TRBD1,many,TRBJ2-1,TGCAGCGTGGAGGACAGGTACTCCCCCAGAGGGTACAATGAGCAGTTCTTC,CSVEDRYSPRGYNEQFF
TRBV6-5,-,-,TRBJ2-7,TGTGCCAGCAGTTGGCAAGGGATGTGGGACAATGAGCAGTACTTC,CASSWQGMWDNEQYF
TRBV2,-,-,TRBJ2-2,TGTGCCAGCAGTGAAGACGGCCCACCGGCGGAGCTGTTTTTT,CASSEDGPPAELFF
TRBV12-3/TRBV12-4,-,many,TRBJ1-2,TGTGCCAGCACCCCGGGGAGGATTTCAGGTGGCTACACCTTC,CASTPGRISGGYTF
TRBV7-2,TRBD2,-,TRBJ2-7,TGTGCCAGCAGCCTAAAGGGCCCTCTAGCGGGTCCGCCGTCCTACGAGCAGTACTTC,CASSLKGPLAGPPSYEQYF
TRBV25-1,TRBD2,once,TRBJ2-1,TGTGCCAGCAGTGCAGAGCGGGGACGGTACAATGAGCAGTTCTTC,CASSAERGRYNEQFF
TRBV7-3,-,-,TRBJ2-2,TGTGCCGGCAGCAGGGCCTCTAGAGACACCGGGGAGCTGTTTTTT,CAGSRASRDTGELFF
TRBV9,-,-,TRBJ2-3,TGTGCCAGCAATGCGGGGGCCACCACAGATACGCAGTATTTT,CASNAGATTDTQYF
TRBV5-1,-,many,TRBJ2-3,TGCGCCAGCAGCGTCACAGGGTACCCGGAGAATACGCAGTATTTT,CASSVTGYPENTQYF
TRBV18,-,many,TRBJ2-4,TGTGCCAGCTCCGAAGGTCTCACAAACATTCAGTACTTC,CASSEGLTNIQYF
TRBV6-2/TRBV6-3,-,-,TRBJ1-5,TGTGCCAGCAGTTACGGGCGGGTCCCGGGAAATCAGCCCCAGCATTTT,CASSYGRVPGNQPQHF
TRBV25-1,-,-,TRBJ1-2,TGTGCCAGCAGTGGATATGCCGGCTACACCTTC,CASSGYAGYTF
TRBV20-1,-,-,TRBJ2-3,TGCAGTGCCCGTGGAGGGTCGGTCACAGATACGCAGTATTTT,CSARGGSVTDTQYF
TRBV12-3/TRBV12-4,-,-,TRBJ2-1,TGTGCCAGCAGGCCTATGGGGAGATCCTACAATGAGCAGTTCTTC,CASRPMGRSYNEQFF
TRBV2,-,-,TRBJ1-5,TGTGCCAGTGTGGCAGAGGGCAATCAGCCCCAGCATTTT,CASVAEGNQPQHF
TRBV12-3/TRBV12-4,-,many,TRBJ2-1,TGTGCCAGCAGTTTGATGAGGGCGGATGAGCAGTTCTTC,CASSLMRADEQFF
TRBV4-3,TRBD1,-,TRBJ2-1,TGCGCCAGCAGCCAAGAAAGGACAGGGACGAGCTCCTACAATGAGCAGTTCTTC,CASSQERTGTSSYNEQFF
TRBV20-1,-,-,TRBJ2-7,TGCAGTGCTAGAGGGGGGATCCTAGTCCCCTACAATGAGCAGTACTTC,CSARGGILVPYNEQYF
TRBV27,-,-,TRBJ1-3,TGTGCCAGCAGCAGCTCAGGGTCCTCTGGAAACACCATATATTTT,CASSSSGSSGNTIYF
TRBV6-2/TRBV6-3,TRBD2,-,TRBJ2-7,TGTGCCAGCAGTTACTCGTCGTCAAGAGCGGGGGACTCCCACAATGAGCAGTACTTC,CASSYSSSRAGDSHNEQYF
TRBV7-2,TRBD2,-,TRBJ2-1,TGTGCCAGCAACCTAGCGGGGGGGCCCGGTGAGCAGTTCTTC,CASNLAGGPGEQFF